The source of this T cell receptor beta chain is a study of cytomegalovirus exposure and HLA in healthy donors. V was pared by 2 bases and J by 1 base, with 5 bases between. The CDR3 runs to 14 residues. Germline loops: CDR1 MNHEY, CDR2 SVGAGI. TCRdb's table, derived via immunoSEQ multiplex PCR, lists solely in-frame clones and lacks some. This sample has over 110,000 clones, with approximately 84% found just once. The chain combines TRBV6-5 with TRBJ1-4; no firm D call. The material sequenced was PBMCs. This receptor was identified in a woman in her twenties or thirties in good health and CMV-seronegative. CDR3 DNA sequence: TGTGCCAGCAGTTACGGCAAAACTAATGAAAAACTGTTTTTT. Protein product: CASSYGKTNEKLFF.